The rows below give T cell receptor beta chains drawn from one sample of a study of control samples from healthy donors and cancer patients. The table came from immunoSEQ multiplex PCR; TCRdb's copy has only in-frame clones and leaves some out. In the table there are about 170,000 clones, approximately 92% of which are singletons. Input material: blood. These receptors originate from a woman aged 55-70 years in good health. Each CDR3 is given with its conserved first and last residue.

v_call: TRBV15
cdr3_length: 16
j_call: TRBJ1-3
cdr3_aa: CATSRAREGTGNTIYF

v_call: TRBV15
cdr3_length: 16
j_call: TRBJ2-2
cdr3_aa: CATSSSGGPGTGELFF

v_call: TRBV19
cdr3_length: 14
j_call: TRBJ1-5
cdr3_aa: CASSMGGGTQPQHF

v_call: TRBV14
cdr3_length: 17
j_call: TRBJ1-5
cdr3_aa: CASSQKITGQINQPQHF

v_call: TRBV5-4
cdr3_length: 13
j_call: TRBJ1-4
cdr3_aa: CASGGAVNEKLFF

v_call: TRBV7-8
cdr3_length: 16
j_call: TRBJ1-6
cdr3_aa: CASSPSGRGSNSPLHF

v_call: TRBV18
cdr3_length: 15
j_call: TRBJ2-2
cdr3_aa: CASSPRQPNTGELFF

v_call: TRBV4-3
cdr3_length: 15
j_call: TRBJ2-5
cdr3_aa: CASSQELGVGETQYF

v_call: TRBV12-3/TRBV12-4
cdr3_length: 13
j_call: TRBJ1-4
cdr3_aa: CASGDRANEKLFF

v_call: TRBV19
cdr3_length: 16
j_call: TRBJ2-5
cdr3_aa: CASSTPGQGAVETQYF

v_call: TRBV6-6
cdr3_length: 16
j_call: TRBJ1-6
cdr3_aa: CASSYGTGGINSPLHF

v_call: TRBV19
cdr3_length: 14
j_call: TRBJ1-6
cdr3_aa: CASSIDLLPRPLHF

v_call: TRBV18
cdr3_length: 14
j_call: TRBJ2-2
cdr3_aa: CASSPGQGTGELFF

v_call: TRBV2
cdr3_length: 15
j_call: TRBJ1-2
cdr3_aa: CASSEAARSRYGYTF

v_call: TRBV5-5
cdr3_length: 17
j_call: TRBJ2-2
cdr3_aa: CASSPLGGRGLTGELFF

v_call: TRBV11-2
cdr3_length: 13
j_call: TRBJ1-2
cdr3_aa: CASSLDRTYGYTF

v_call: TRBV3-1/TRBV3-2
cdr3_length: 15
j_call: TRBJ2-4
cdr3_aa: CASSSRTGVGNIQYF

v_call: TRBV19
cdr3_length: 18
j_call: TRBJ2-2
cdr3_aa: CASSMILAGAVNTGELFF

v_call: TRBV6-5
cdr3_length: 13
j_call: TRBJ2-7
cdr3_aa: CASTLETGYEQYF

v_call: TRBV10-3
cdr3_length: 15
j_call: TRBJ1-5
cdr3_aa: CAISPSQGLDQPQHF

v_call: TRBV12-3/TRBV12-4
cdr3_length: 13
j_call: TRBJ2-7
cdr3_aa: CASSDRGFYEQYF

v_call: TRBV7-8
cdr3_length: 16
j_call: TRBJ1-1
cdr3_aa: CASSLSQGILYTEAFF

v_call: TRBV5-6
cdr3_length: 14
j_call: TRBJ1-6
cdr3_aa: CASTLRRVYSPLHF

v_call: TRBV7-2
cdr3_length: 15
j_call: TRBJ2-2
cdr3_aa: CASSTQGLETGELFF

v_call: TRBV2
cdr3_length: 13
j_call: TRBJ1-3
cdr3_aa: CASSGTLSNTIYF

v_call: TRBV5-5
cdr3_length: 20
j_call: TRBJ2-6
cdr3_aa: CASSLRTMGTGRSGANVLTF

v_call: TRBV27
cdr3_length: 15
j_call: TRBJ2-2
cdr3_aa: CASSRKAGAGGELFF

v_call: TRBV3-1/TRBV3-2
cdr3_length: 11
j_call: TRBJ1-1
cdr3_aa: CASSQGTEAFF

v_call: TRBV19
cdr3_length: 16
j_call: TRBJ1-5
cdr3_aa: CASSTTTVRAGQPQHF